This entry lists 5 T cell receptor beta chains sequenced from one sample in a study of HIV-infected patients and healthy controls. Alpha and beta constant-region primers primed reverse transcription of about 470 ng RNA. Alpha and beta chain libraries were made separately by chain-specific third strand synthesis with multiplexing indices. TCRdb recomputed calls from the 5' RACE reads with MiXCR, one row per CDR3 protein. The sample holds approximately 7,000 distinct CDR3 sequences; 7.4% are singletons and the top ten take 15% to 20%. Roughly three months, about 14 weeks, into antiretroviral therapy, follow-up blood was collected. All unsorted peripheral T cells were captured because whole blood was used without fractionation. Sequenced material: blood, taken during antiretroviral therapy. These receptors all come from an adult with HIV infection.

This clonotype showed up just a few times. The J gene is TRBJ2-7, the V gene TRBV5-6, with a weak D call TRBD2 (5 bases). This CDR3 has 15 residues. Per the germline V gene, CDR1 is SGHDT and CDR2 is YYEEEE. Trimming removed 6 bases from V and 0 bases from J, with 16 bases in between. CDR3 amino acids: CASKEGHQSSYEQYF. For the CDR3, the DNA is TGTGCCAGCAAAGAGGGCCACCAGAGCTCCTACGAGCAGTACTTC.

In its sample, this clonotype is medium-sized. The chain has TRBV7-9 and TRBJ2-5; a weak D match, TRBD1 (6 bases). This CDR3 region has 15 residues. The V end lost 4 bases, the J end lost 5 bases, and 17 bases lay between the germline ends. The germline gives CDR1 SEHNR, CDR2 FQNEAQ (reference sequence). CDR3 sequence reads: CASSSNSGVMETQYF. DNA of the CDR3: TGTGCCAGCAGCTCAAACTCAGGGGTTATGGAGACCCAGTACTTC.

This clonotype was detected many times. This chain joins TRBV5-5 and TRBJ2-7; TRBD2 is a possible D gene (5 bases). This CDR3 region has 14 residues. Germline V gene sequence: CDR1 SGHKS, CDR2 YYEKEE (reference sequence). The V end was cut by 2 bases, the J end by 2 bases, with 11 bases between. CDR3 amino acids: CASSLLSGTYEQYF. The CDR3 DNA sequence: TGTGCCAGCAGCTTATTAAGCGGAACCTACGAGCAGTACTTC.

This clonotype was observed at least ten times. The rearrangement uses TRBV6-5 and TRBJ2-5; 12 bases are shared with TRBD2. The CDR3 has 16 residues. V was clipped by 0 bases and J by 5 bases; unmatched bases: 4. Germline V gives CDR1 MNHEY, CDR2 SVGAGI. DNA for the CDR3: TGTGCCAGCAGTTACTCTCCTAGCGGGGGGGTGGAGACCCAGTACTTC. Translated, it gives CASSYSPSGGVETQYF.

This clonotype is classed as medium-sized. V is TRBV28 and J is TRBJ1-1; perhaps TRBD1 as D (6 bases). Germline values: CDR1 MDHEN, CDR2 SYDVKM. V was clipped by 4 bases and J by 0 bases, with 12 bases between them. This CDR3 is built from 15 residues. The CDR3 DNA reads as TGTGCCAGCAGTTCTTTACAGGGCCTGAACACTGAAGCTTTCTTT. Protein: CASSSLQGLNTEAFF. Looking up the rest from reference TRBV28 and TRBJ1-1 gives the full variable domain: DVKVTQSSRYLVKRTGEKVFLECVQDMDHENMFWYRQDPGLGLRLIYFSYDVKMKEKGDIPEGYSVSREKKERFSLILESASTNQTSMYLCASSSLQGLNTEAFFGQGTRLTVV.